The next 10 T cell receptor beta chains were all read from a single sample in a study of blood T cell repertoires in COVID-19. Method: immunoSEQ multiplex PCR; TCRdb's copy keeps in-frame clones and lacks some. The sample contains about 220,000 clones, more than 85% of which appear only once. The sample comprised peripheral blood. The receptor source for this set is a woman between 50 and 59 years old with COVID-19, enrolled during active disease.

The chain is built from TRBV24-1 and TRBJ2-3; tentatively, D is TRBD2 (6 bases). This CDR3 is 14 amino acids long. V was pared by 4 bases and J by 9 bases, with 16 bases between. Germline values: CDR1 KGHDR, CDR2 SFDVKD. CDR3: CATSEDGGVETQYF. CDR3 bases: TGTGCCACCAGTGAGGACGGGGGAGTAGAGACGCAGTATTTT.

The gene calls are TRBV5-6 and TRBJ2-3; TRBD1 agrees at 8 bases. Trimming cost V 0 bases and J 2 bases; bases outside gene matches: 11. Germline CDR1 reads SGHDT; CDR2 reads YYEEEE. The CDR3 contains 18 residues. The chain's CDR3 is CASSLVQGAYQTTDTQYF. The CDR3 nucleotides read TGTGCCAGCAGCTTGGTGCAGGGGGCGTACCAGACCACAGATACGCAGTATTTT.

This clone was detected once. The V and J genes are TRBV30 and TRBJ1-4; D is perhaps TRBD1 (5 bases). The CDR3 extends over 16 amino acids. Looked up from germline, CDR1 is GTSNPN and CDR2 is SVGIG (reference sequence). Trimming removed 0 bases at V and 0 bases at J, with 11 bases between. The CDR3 DNA follows: TGTGCCTGGAGTGTTGGCAGGGCTGCAACTAATGAAAAACTGTTTTTT. Its translation: CAWSVGRAATNEKLFF.

This clone has just one count. The chain recombines TRBV7-9 with TRBJ2-1, with D hard to call. Trimming shortened V by 1 base and J by 5 bases, and 3 bases separated the two germline ends. CDR1 is SEHNR and CDR2 is FQNEAQ in the germline V gene (reference sequence). The CDR3 has 12 amino acids. The CDR3: CASSLGDNEQFF. The DNA for the CDR3 is TGTGCCAGCAGCTTAGGCGACAATGAGCAGTTCTTC.

This clone was picked up a small number of times. The gene calls are TRBV11-3 and TRBJ1-1, with TRBD1 identical over 8 bases. The germline CDR1 and CDR2 sequences are SGHNT and YENEEA. The CDR3 extends over 15 amino acids. V lost 5 bases to trimming and J lost 4 bases; unmatched junction nucleotides: 9. CDR3 bases: TGTGCCAGCAGCCCAACGCAGGGGGCGCCCACTGAAGCTTTCTTT. It yields the protein CASSPTQGAPTEAFF. Based on the CDR3 plus reference TRBV11-3 and TRBJ1-1, the full variable domain is EAGVVQSPRYKIIEKKQPVAFWCNPISGHNTLYWYLQNLGQGPELLIRYENEEAVDDSQLPKDRFSAERLKGVDSTLKIQPAELGDSAVYLCASSPTQGAPTEAFFGQGTRLTVV.

The rearrangement links TRBV7-7 to TRBJ2-1, with 8 bases aligning to TRBD2. CDR3 length equals 15 residues. Germline CDR1 SSHAT, CDR2 FNYEAQ (reference sequence). The junction had 6 bases not matched to a gene; V was cut back by 2 bases and J by 6 bases. The CDR3, as DNA: TGTGCCAGCAGCTTAAACCCCGGGACTAGCAATGAGCAGTTCTTC. The encoded protein is CASSLNPGTSNEQFF.

This clone was counted only a few times. The chain carries TRBV5-8 and TRBJ1-5; no clear D gene. Germline CDR1 SGHTS, CDR2 YDEGEE. V lost 4 bases and J lost 10, with 21 bases in between. The CDR3 runs to 15 residues. The CDR3 protein is CASSRRLSEGSPQHF. CDR3 nucleotide sequence: TGTGCCAGCAGCCGCCGGCTAAGTGAGGGATCCCCCCAGCATTTT.

The chain carries TRBV20-1 and TRBJ1-1; possible D gene TRBD1, 6 bases. V was shortened by 5 bases and J by 12 bases, with 16 bases between the two germline ends. The CDR3 runs 11 residues. The germline V gene encodes CDR1 DFQATT and CDR2 SNEGSKA (reference sequence). The CDR3: CSAFIQGFSFF. In DNA, the CDR3 is TGCAGTGCTTTTATACAGGGTTTTTCTTTCTTT.

The chain employs TRBV28 and TRBJ1-2; the D is unclear. The V gene lost 1 base and the J gene lost 7 bases, with 7 bases spanning the gap. The CDR3 is made up of 12 amino acids. Germline CDR1 MDHEN, CDR2 SYDVKM. The CDR3 sequence: CASSLSWSGYTF. The CDR3 region has the DNA TGTGCCAGCAGTTTATCTTGGAGTGGCTACACCTTC.

V usage is TRBV19 and J usage is TRBJ1-1; 10 bases are a match to TRBD1. There are 16 residues in the CDR3. CDR1 is LNHDA and CDR2 is SQIVND in the germline V gene (reference sequence). V was pared by 4 bases and J by 11 bases, with 16 bases of the junction left unmatched. CDR3 amino acids: CASSRTGTGASRGAFF. The CDR3 coding sequence is TGTGCCAGTAGTAGAACCGGGACAGGGGCTTCTCGCGGGGCTTTCTTT. Complete variable domain (other parts from reference TRBV19 and TRBJ1-1): DGGITQSPKYLFRKEGQNVTLSCEQNLNHDAMYWYRQDPGQGLRLIYYSQIVNDFQKGDIAEGYSVSREKKESFPLTVTSAQKNPTAFYLCASSRTGTGASRGAFFGQGTRLTVV.